The following is a T cell receptor beta chain sequence with its context. Antigen: not known. These data are taken from a study of cytomegalovirus exposure and HLA in healthy donors. Study findings and constraints: The study had only CMV serostatus as immune exposure information. According to reports, the classifier identified cytomegalovirus status with high specificity and sensitivity. Roughly even sequencing depth across donors was the assumption behind the presence/absence analyses. Follow-up analysis later connected one missense variant in DCLRE1C with trimming of TCR beta V- and J-genes.

The PCR made use of 60 Vbeta and 13 Jbeta primers. Using immunoSEQ multiplex PCR, the repertoire was profiled, and TCRdb retains in-frame clones only, with some absent. The table has more than 120,000 clones, 82% seen once. Trimming stripped 1 base from V and 2 bases from J, with 7 bases between. The CDR3 spans 13 residues. Germline CDR1 is SGHNT and CDR2 is YYREEE (reference sequence). This TCR derives from a male donor in good health and CMV-seronegative. Sequenced input: PBMCs. The V gene is TRBV5-4, the J gene TRBJ2-7; D is unresolved. The DNA of the CDR3 is TGTGCCAGCAGCTTGCATCAGGCCTACGAGCAGTACTTC. The encoded protein is CASSLHQAYEQYF.